This T cell receptor (beta chain) emerged from a study of tumor-infiltrating lymphocytes in primary liver carcinoma (dated by TCRdb to 2015 to 2018). As for the study more broadly: Of the five patients, three men and two women aged 30 to 69 years, four had hepatocellular carcinoma and one had combined HCC and intrahepatic cholangiocarcinoma. Tumors of the five patients were stage T1-T3 N0M0 with maximum diameters of roughly 4.2 to 11 cm. Each sample produced roughly 3.65 to 7.13 million productive TCRbeta reads, and read depth showed no significant difference between tissue types. Across five regions of each liver tumor, along with adjacent normal tissue and blood, the study brought together TCRbeta repertoire sequencing, expression microarrays and whole-exome sequencing. A total of roughly 35 specimens from 5 patients underwent TCRbeta repertoire sequencing, comprising 25 or so tumor regions, 5 adjacent noncancerous liver tissues and 5 peripheral blood samples. Agilent mRNA microarray profiling was performed on the 20 to 25 tumor region samples to relate TCRbeta repertoire diversity to the local molecular phenotype. Repertoires from technical replicates were highly reproducible, with mean shared-clone rates about 0.91 and correlation coefficients above 0.95. What the work shows at the level of the full study, not this receptor alone: Only the TCR beta chain was sequenced, so true repertoire diversity is likely underestimated because unpaired alpha chains were not captured. The top 250 clones accounted for a significantly greater share of the repertoire in tumors than in blood (p = 0.039). Because the samples were bulk and unsorted, CD4+ and CD8+ T cell repertoires could not be compared. Just about 7.5-24% of top clones turned up in all five regions of a tumor, which suggests spatial heterogeneity among tumor-infiltrating T cells. The study included only five patients, and the authors note findings should be validated in a larger study. Consistent with antigen-driven expansion, pairs of tumor regions showed higher repertoire overlap (mean roughly 36%) than either tumor-adjacent pairs (around 17%) or tumor-blood pairs (around 14%).

Starting from approximately 0.5 ug total RNA, TCRbeta-specific cDNA was produced by reverse transcription with a constant-region primer and ProtoScript II reverse transcriptase. TCRbeta libraries were built with three nested multiplex PCR rounds, a slightly modified ARM-PCR procedure. Each of the first two PCR rounds ran for approximately 10 cycles using multiplex TRBV1-TRBV30 forward primers together with a Cbeta reverse primer. Sample barcodes and Illumina adapters were added in a final 25-cycle PCR using Deep VentR polymerase. Before sequencing, amplicons of 200-500 bp were gel-purified using a QIAquick gel extraction kit. The TCRbeta amplicons were sequenced with 250-bp paired-end reads on an Illumina HiSeq 2500. The authors' pipeline ran thus. Quality trimming of reads was performed with Trimmomatic v0.33, and paired reads were merged with FLASH v1.2.11 so that full CDR3 sequences could be recovered. V, D and J germline segments were assigned to the rearranged TCRbeta sequences by MiGEC v1.2.1b. Clonotype statistics and Shannon-Wiener diversity indices were computed with VDJtools v1.0.0. Except for diversity analysis, only the 250 most abundant clonotypes of each sample were used in subsequent analyses to reduce sampling bias. Using fastp at Q25 and MiXCR, TCRdb reprocessed the public reads and kept productive beta chains. Entries that share a CDR3 protein sequence are merged under the most common genes and DNA. Here the V and J calls rest on TCRdb's processing, not on the authors' analysis. Here the sample has tens of thousands of distinct CDR3 sequences; roughly 70% occur a single time. The ten largest account for around 38% of the sample.

Without any cell sorting, total RNA and DNA were extracted together from 20-30 mg of bulk tissue using the AllPrep DNA/RNA mini kit. A handful of patients with histopathologically diagnosed primary liver carcinoma underwent surgical resection in China between late 2015 and 2016. At the time of sampling, the patients had chronic HBV infection and had not received any treatment. Five spatially separated regions were sampled from each tumor: the superior, inferior, left-lateral and right-lateral poles, plus the tumor centre. Histological examination found more than 90% viable tumor cells in every tumor sample. Each fresh piece of tumor and adjacent tissue was cut in two, with one half stored in RNAlater at -80 degrees C and the other half sent for histology. Between the V and J ends, shortened by 6 bases and 7 bases respectively, the junction contains 16 bases. The cysteine opens and the phenylalanine closes a CDR3 of 14 amino acids. Only the CDR3 portion is preserved as DNA: 42 bases, with reading frame beginning at the first base. Sequences MDHEN (CDR1) and SYDVKM (CDR2) are obtained from the germline V gene.

A remark on this clonotype: This clone's antigen is unknown. A much larger clone lies a single base off, so this may be a read error.

Sequencing input: liver tumor tissue from sampling region 4. According to the study, the label for this sample's cell subset or site signals: tumor region T4, right-lateral pole. This receptor was obtained from a man aged 35 to 55 with primary liver carcinoma and hepatitis B virus infection. Rearrangement joined TRBV28 to TRBJ1-5; the best D guess is TRBD1, with 5 bases matching. The DNA sequence follows: TGTGCCAGCAGGTCGATAGGGGCTTCCCAGCCCCAGCATTTT. Its product reads: CASRSIGASQPQHF.